This record covers a single T cell receptor (beta chain). Authors' analysis steps: Using reference gene primer amplification, nucleated cell counts were estimated. Repertoires were generated with immunoSEQ multiplex PCR, while TCRdb's copy carries only in-frame clones and drops some. That table gives V, J and clone size, and the DNA gave D and trimming. The table has some 140,000 clones, roughly 83% seen once. V was cut by 2 bases and J by 3 bases, with 4 bases left in between. The CDR3 contains 12 residues. The germline gives CDR1 SEHNR, CDR2 FQNEAQ (reference sequence). The entry originates in a study of blood T cell repertoires in COVID-19.

This sequence was found in a woman aged 55-69 years with COVID-19, enrolled during active disease. The sample taken for sequencing was peripheral blood. This chain links TRBV7-9 with TRBJ1-2; D ambiguous. This CDR3 reads CASSLQDYGYTF. Here the CDR3 DNA reads TGTGCCAGCAGCTTACAGGACTATGGCTACACCTTC.